A selection of T cell receptor beta chains follows, all from one sample in a study of blood T cells in healthy people across ages. TCRdb passed the 5' RACE reads through MiXCR, listing each CDR3 protein once. The table lists 1.4 million or so distinct CDR3 sequences, roughly 43% of them singletons. Source material: blood. These receptors all stem from a woman younger than 30 in good health. Both conserved end residues are part of each CDR3. A D gene is named only where the DNA matches it firmly. Clone size is given for some rows only: seen once, a few or many times, or a class if the clone is expanded.

j_call d_call clone_size v_call cdr3_aa cdr3_nt
TRBJ1-5 NA NA TRBV28 CASSLAGNSNQPKHF TGTGCCAGCAGTTTAGCGGGGAATAGCAATCAGCCCAAGCATTTT
TRBJ2-3 TRBD1 few TRBV25-1 CASSKPGQGLPDTQYF TGTGCCAGCAGTAAACCGGGACAGGGGTTGCCAGATACGCAGTATTTT
TRBJ1-1 TRBD1 NA TRBV2 CAIQGGGEAFF TGTGCCATTCAAGGGGGCGGTGAAGCTTTCTTT
TRBJ2-5 NA NA TRBV28 CASSSGGQGFYVQYF TGTGCCAGCAGTTCCGGAGGTCAGGGATTCTACGTGCAGTACTTC
TRBJ1-5 NA NA TRBV6-5 CASSYSRGVNQPQHF TGTGCCAGCAGTTACTCGAGAGGGGTCAATCAGCCCCAGCATTTT
TRBJ1-1 NA NA TRBV20-1 CSARDERQGNTEAFF TGCAGTGCTAGAGATGAACGGCAGGGGAACACTGAAGCTTTCTTT
TRBJ2-7 NA few TRBV7-2 CASSQLQGSYEQYF TGTGCCAGCAGCCAATTACAGGGCTCCTACGAGCAGTACTTC
TRBJ2-5 NA NA TRBV20-1 CSARDPGPTETQYF TGCAGTGCTAGAGATCCGGGGCCGACAGAGACCCAGTACTTC
TRBJ1-2 TRBD1 NA TRBV15 CATSRDRDRGAYGYTF TGTGCCACCAGCAGAGATCGGGACAGGGGCGCTTATGGCTACACCTTC
TRBJ1-1 NA NA TRBV6-5 CASSPIQTANTEAFF TGTGCCAGCAGTCCCATCCAGACAGCCAACACTGAAGCTTTCTTT
TRBJ2-3 NA NA TRBV28 CASSLLARRHTQYF TGTGCCAGCAGTTTATTGGCCCGCCGGCATACGCAGTATTTT
TRBJ2-2 NA NA TRBV7-2 CASSLKVENTGELFF TGTGCCAGCAGCTTAAAGGTTGAGAACACCGGGGAGCTGTTTTTT
TRBJ2-1 NA NA TRBV5-1 CASSFELAVNEQFF TGCGCCAGCAGCTTCGAGCTAGCTGTCAATGAGCAGTTCTTC
TRBJ2-1 NA NA TRBV7-8 CASSRTPKSSYNEQFF TGTGCCAGCAGCCGGACCCCCAAGAGCTCCTACAATGAGCAGTTCTTC
TRBJ2-1 NA NA TRBV4-3 CASSQDPRVAYTEQFF TGCGCCAGCAGCCAAGACCCTCGGGTTGCCTACACTGAGCAGTTCTTC
TRBJ2-7 NA many TRBV29-1 CSVEIPGSYEQYF TGCAGCGTTGAGATCCCGGGCTCCTACGAGCAGTACTTC
TRBJ2-7 NA few TRBV7-9 CASSGRDSWYF TGTGCCAGCAGCGGGAGAGACTCATGGTACTTC
TRBJ2-7 NA few TRBV27 CASSLLGDAYEQYF TGTGCCAGCAGTTTATTAGGGGACGCCTACGAGCAGTACTTC
TRBJ2-7 NA NA TRBV7-2 CASNLDPYNEQYF TGTGCCAGCAACTTAGACCCGTACAATGAGCAGTACTTC
TRBJ1-1 NA NA TRBV20-1 CSAREIVNTEAFF TGCAGTGCTAGAGAGATAGTTAACACTGAAGCTTTCTTT
TRBJ2-3 TRBD2 few TRBV11-1 CASSLEGLAGPTDTQYF TGTGCCAGCAGCTTAGAGGGACTAGCGGGACCCACAGATACGCAGTATTTT
TRBJ2-7 NA NA TRBV6-6 CASSYYNRDSDEQYF TGTGCCAGCAGTTACTATAACAGGGATTCGGACGAGCAGTACTTC
TRBJ2-1 NA few TRBV30 CAWSTTAIYREQFF TGTGCCTGGAGTACTACGGCAATCTACCGGGAGCAGTTCTTC
TRBJ1-2 NA NA TRBV5-5 CASSLGDFLYGYTF TGTGCCAGCAGCTTGGGGGATTTTCTCTATGGCTACACCTTC
TRBJ2-5 NA NA TRBV12-3/TRBV12-4 CASRRVAHQETQYF TGTGCCAGCAGACGGGTCGCTCATCAAGAGACCCAGTACTTC
TRBJ2-7 NA NA TRBV28 CASRLLSGVSYEQYF TGTGCCAGCAGATTATTATCAGGGGTTTCCTACGAGCAGTACTTC
TRBJ1-1 TRBD1 NA TRBV7-9 CASSTTRTGNTEAFF TGTGCCAGCAGCACCACCCGGACAGGGAACACTGAAGCTTTCTTT
TRBJ2-3 NA few TRBV6-5 CASSKDSLATDTQYF TGTGCCAGCAGCAAGGACAGTTTGGCTACAGATACGCAGTATTTT
TRBJ2-1 NA NA TRBV27 CASRGGGVVYNEQFF TGTGCCAGCCGAGGAGGAGGGGTGGTCTACAATGAGCAGTTCTTC
TRBJ2-1 NA NA TRBV15 CATSEARAGEQFF TGTGCCACCAGTGAGGCCAGGGCCGGTGAGCAGTTCTTC
TRBJ2-7 NA few TRBV6-5 CASRKPTGSYEQYF TGTGCCAGCAGAAAACCGACGGGATCCTACGAGCAGTACTTC
TRBJ2-2 TRBD1 NA TRBV9 CASSQWTGANTGELFF TGTGCCAGCAGCCAGTGGACAGGGGCGAACACCGGGGAGCTGTTTTTT
TRBJ2-5 TRBD2 NA TRBV12-3/TRBV12-4 CASSPHEVAGALGETQYF TGTGCCAGCAGTCCCCACGAGGTAGCGGGAGCCTTAGGAGAGACCCAGTACTTC
TRBJ2-1 NA NA TRBV5-1 CASSWRGLPSYNEQFF TGCGCCAGCAGCTGGAGAGGGCTGCCCTCCTACAATGAGCAGTTCTTC
TRBJ2-7 NA NA TRBV20-1 CSARGRIAYEQYF TGCAGTGCTAGAGGGAGGATAGCGTACGAGCAGTACTTC
TRBJ1-2 TRBD1 NA TRBV6-2/TRBV6-3 CASRWTGANYGHTF TGTGCCAGCAGGTGGACAGGGGCCAACTATGGCCACACCTTC
TRBJ1-2 NA NA TRBV7-2 CASSLGEMGNYGYTF TGTGCCAGCAGCTTAGGGGAAATGGGAAACTATGGCTACACCTTC
TRBJ2-1 TRBD2 NA TRBV9 CASSGNQRGEQFF TGTGCCAGCAGCGGCAATCAGCGGGGGGAGCAGTTCTTC
TRBJ1-2 NA few TRBV30 CAWSVGWRSGYTF TGTGCCTGGAGTGTAGGTTGGCGATCTGGCTACACCTTC
TRBJ2-3 NA few TRBV20-1 CSARVGAWTDTQYF TGCAGTGCTAGAGTGGGGGCCTGGACAGATACGCAGTATTTT
TRBJ1-1 TRBD1 few TRBV7-2 CASSKRDLRGTEAFF TGTGCCAGCAGCAAAAGGGACCTCAGGGGGACTGAAGCTTTCTTT
TRBJ2-1 NA NA TRBV20-1 CSARKWRGVQETQFF TGCAGTGCTAGAAAGTGGAGAGGGGTCCAAGAGACCCAGTTCTTC
TRBJ1-6 NA few TRBV12-3/TRBV12-4 CASNSGPLGYNSPLHF TGTGCCAGCAACAGCGGGCCTCTGGGCTATAATTCACCCCTCCACTTT
TRBJ1-1 NA once TRBV18 CASSYSGKHNTEAFF TGTGCCAGCTCCTATTCCGGCAAACATAACACTGAAGCTTTCTTT
TRBJ1-2 NA few TRBV5-6 CASSSGQRNYGYTF TGTGCCAGCAGCTCCGGACAGAGAAACTATGGCTACACCTTC
TRBJ2-3 NA NA TRBV9 CASSVDGWGLADTQYF TGTGCCAGCAGCGTAGATGGGTGGGGCCTTGCAGATACACAGTATTTT
TRBJ2-5 NA few TRBV6-2/TRBV6-3 CASSYIRVGETQYF TGTGCCAGCAGTTATATCAGGGTTGGAGAGACCCAGTACTTC
TRBJ1-5 NA NA TRBV7-9 CASSLGLFQPQHF TGTGCCAGCAGCTTAGGCCTTTTTCAGCCCCAGCATTTT
TRBJ2-3 NA NA TRBV5-1 CASSSRGAADTTSSTDTQYF TGCGCCAGCAGCAGCCGGGGGGCGGCGGACACAACTTCTAGCACAGATACGCAGTATTTT